The 23 T cell receptor beta chains given below trace back to one sample, sequenced in a study of blood T cell repertoires in COVID-19. Assay used: immunoSEQ multiplex PCR; TCRdb lists only in-frame clones, some missing. The table includes a few hundred thousand clones, around 84% detected once. The material sequenced was peripheral blood. The receptors derive from a man aged 40-49 years who had recovered from COVID-19.

The V and J genes are TRBV7-9 and TRBJ2-7, with D tentatively TRBD2 (6 bases). Per germline, CDR1 SEHNR and CDR2 FQNEAQ (reference sequence). V was clipped by 4 bases and J by 6 bases, with 7 bases between them. The CDR3 sequence is 11 residues long. The CDR3, as DNA: TGTGCCAGCAGCTCCGGGGGCGAGCAGTACTTC. Translation: CASSSGGEQYF. Based on the CDR3 plus reference TRBV7-9 and TRBJ2-7, the full variable domain is DTGVSQNPRHKITKRGQNVTFRCDPISEHNRLYWYRQTLGQGPEFLTYFQNEAQLEKSRLLSDRFSAERPKGSFSTLEIQRTEQGDSAMYLCASSSGGEQYFGPGTRLTVT.

The chain couples TRBV7-2 to TRBJ2-7, with 7 bases aligning to TRBD2. The CDR3 is 13 residues long. The junction had 5 bases not matched to a gene; V was cut back by 5 bases and J by 4 bases. Germline V gene lookup returns CDR1 SGHTA and CDR2 FQGNSA. CDR3 sequence (DNA): TGTGCCAGCAGCCAACTAGCGCGGTACGAGCAGTACTTC. It yields the protein CASSQLARYEQYF.

The V call is TRBV5-4, the J call TRBJ2-5; D ambiguous. Germline-derived CDR1 and CDR2 are SGHNT and YYREEE (reference sequence). V dropped 4 bases and J dropped 4 bases, with 14 bases sitting between them. This CDR3 contains 14 residues. CDR3 bases: TGTGCCAGCAGCGCGTCGGCCGGCGGAGAGACCCAGTACTTC. The encoded protein is CASSASAGGETQYF.

This sequence joins TRBV5-1 and TRBJ1-3; D gene unclear. The ends were cut back, 4 bases at V and 0 bases at J, with 14 bases in the middle. Germline-derived CDR1 and CDR2 are SGHRS and YFSETQ. The CDR3 is made up of 16 amino acids. The CDR3 nucleotides read TGCGCCAGCAGCACCGCGGACGGGAACTCTGGAAACACCATATATTTT. Amino acid sequence: CASSTADGNSGNTIYF.

The chain has TRBV5-5 and TRBJ1-2; D may be TRBD1 (5 bases). V shed 4 bases and J shed 10 bases, with 20 bases lying between them. This CDR3 region has 14 residues. From germline, CDR1 is SGHKS and CDR2 YYEKEE (reference sequence). The CDR3, as DNA: TGTGCCAGCAGCGCATCGCTGGGAGGGGTAGACTACACCTTC. As protein: CASSASLGGVDYTF.

CDR3 sequence: CASSPSGQSYEQYF. The CDR3 DNA follows: TGTGCCAGCAGTCCAAGTGGACAGAGCTACGAGCAGTACTTC. The rearrangement uses TRBV7-7 and TRBJ2-7, with D possibly TRBD1 on 6 matching bases. This CDR3 region has 14 residues. Trimming left V 6 bases short and J 3 bases short, with 15 bases between. The germline V gene has CDR1 SSHAT and CDR2 FNYEAQ (reference sequence).

The chain uses TRBV27 and TRBJ1-1; maybe TRBD1 (5 bases). CDR3 size: 17 residues. The germline CDR1 and CDR2 sequences are MNHEY and SMNVEV (reference sequence). V shed 5 bases and J shed 1 base, with 20 bases lying between them. The chain's CDR3 is CASSLLGGATGNTEAFF. The CDR3 DNA reads as TGTGCCAGCAGTCTCCTCGGAGGGGCCACAGGGAACACTGAAGCTTTCTTT.

The V call is TRBV24-1, the J call TRBJ2-3; D may be TRBD1 (6 bases). Trimming took 9 bases from V and 4 from J, leaving 13 bases between them. Looked up from germline, CDR1 is KGHDR and CDR2 is SFDVKD. The CDR3 is made up of 13 amino acids. The CDR3 spells CATESPGADTQYF. CDR3 DNA: TGTGCCACCGAAAGCCCAGGGGCAGATACGCAGTATTTT.

In this sample, this clone turned up a few times. The rearrangement uses TRBV7-9 and TRBJ1-2; D unclear. V was shortened by 3 bases and J by 5 bases, with 10 bases between the two germline ends. This CDR3 has 13 residues. Germline V gene data show CDR1 as SEHNR and CDR2 as FQNEAQ (reference sequence). The CDR3 DNA is TGTGCCAGCAGCTTCGTTGGCGGATATGGCTACACCTTC. It is translated as CASSFVGGYGYTF.

The chain couples TRBV2 to TRBJ2-3, with a weak D call TRBD2 (5 bases). Trimming shortened V by 5 bases and J by 7 bases, and 16 bases separated the two germline ends. Germline V lookup: CDR1 SNHLY, CDR2 FYNNEI. The CDR3 has 14 amino acids. The CDR3, as DNA: TGTGCCAGCAGTTTAGAGGGTGGTGGTAATACGCAGTATTTT. It yields the protein CASSLEGGGNTQYF.

The CDR3 DNA is TGTGCCAGCAGTTCAAGGACAGGGTTGTCGCCCAACTATGGCTACACCTTC. Protein sequence: CASSSRTGLSPNYGYTF. J is TRBJ1-2 and V is TRBV9; 8 nucleotides align to TRBD1. V was pared by 5 bases and J by 2 bases, with 14 bases of the junction left unmatched. In germline, CDR1 is SGDLS, CDR2 YYNGEE. The CDR3 has 17 amino acids. Drawing the rest from reference TRBV9 and TRBJ1-2, the complete variable domain is DSGVTQTPKHLITATGQRVTLRCSPRSGDLSVYWYQQSLDQGLQFLIQYYNGEERAKGNILERFSAQQFPDLHSELNLSSLELGDSALYFCASSSRTGLSPNYGYTFGSGTRLTVV.

The chain couples TRBV4-1 to TRBJ2-7; possibly TRBD1 for D (7 bases). This CDR3 spans 18 amino acids. V dropped 3 bases and J dropped 1 base, with 22 bases sitting between them. The germline CDR1 and CDR2 sequences are MGHRA and YSYEKL. The CDR3 loop is CASSHRQGRGELSYEQYF. CDR3 nucleotide sequence: TGCGCCAGCAGCCACCGACAGGGTAGGGGGGAGCTTTCCTACGAGCAGTACTTC.

The rearrangement uses TRBV7-2 and TRBJ2-2; 12 positions agree with TRBD1. The CDR3 contains 16 residues. Germline V gives CDR1 SGHTA, CDR2 FQGNSA. The ends lost 5 bases at V and 6 bases at J; junction bases unmatched: 7. CDR3 DNA sequence: TGTGCCAGCAGCCTGTGGGGACAGGGGGCGGCCGGGGAGCTGTTTTTT. This translates into CASSLWGQGAAGELFF.

The rearrangement joins TRBV10-3 to TRBJ1-2; weak D call: TRBD1 (6 bases). CDR3 length: 13 amino acids. V lost 11 bases to trimming and J lost 9 bases, with 22 bases between them. From germline, CDR1 is ENHRY and CDR2 SYGVKD. The CDR3 DNA sequence: TGTGCCGCCGCCAAAGGGGGAGGGGGAAGCTACACCTTC. It specifies CAAAKGGGGSYTF.

In its sample, this clone was seen a few times. Written as DNA, the CDR3 is TGTGCCAGCAGCGGGGGGACAGGGGGCCGCCTCAGCTCCTACGAGCAGTACTTC. This sequence encodes CASSGGTGGRLSSYEQYF. The chain links TRBV13 to TRBJ2-7; 12 bases agree with TRBD1. This CDR3 contains 18 residues. Germline lookup yields CDR1 PRHDT and CDR2 FYEKMQ (reference sequence). The junction had 11 bases not matched to a gene; V was cut back by 5 bases and J by 0 bases. Based on the CDR3 plus reference TRBV13 and TRBJ2-7, the full variable domain is AAGVIQSPRHLIKEKRETATLKCYPIPRHDTVYWYQQGPGQDPQFLISFYEKMQSDKGSIPDRFSAQQFSDYHSELNMSSLELGDSALYFCASSGGTGGRLSSYEQYFGPGTRLTVT.

The genes are TRBV6-5 and TRBJ1-2; D is undetermined. Germline CDR1 is MNHEY and CDR2 is SVGAGI. This CDR3 spans 14 amino acids. V lost 6 bases, J lost 4 bases, and 15 bases lay in between. CDR3 region: CASRGFGISYGYTF. The DNA for the CDR3 is TGTGCCAGCAGGGGTTTCGGGATTAGCTATGGCTACACCTTC.

The chain uses TRBV4-3 and TRBJ2-3; 7 bases are a match to TRBD2. With 1 base clipped from V and 1 base from J, the junction kept 5 bases outside the gene matches. The CDR3 spans 16 residues. Germline V CDR1 and CDR2: LGHNA, YSLEER. CDR3 amino acids: CASSQVSGRGTDTQYF. Written as DNA, the CDR3 is TGCGCCAGCAGCCAAGTTTCAGGGAGGGGCACAGATACGCAGTATTTT.

The V and J genes are TRBV12-3 or TRBV12-4 and TRBJ2-3, with 7 positions matching TRBD1. This CDR3 region has 13 residues. J gave up 1 base and V 6 bases, and 1 base lay outside the gene matches. CDR3 bases: TGTGCCAGCAGCACAGGGGGCACAGATACGCAGTATTTT. The encoded protein is CASSTGGTDTQYF.

This clone has just one count. J is TRBJ2-2 and V is TRBV7-7, with 7 bases that match TRBD1. V lost 5 bases and J lost 3; bases outside the gene matches: 6. The germline V gene encodes CDR1 SSHAT and CDR2 FNYEAQ (reference sequence). The length of the CDR3 is 15 residues. The CDR3 coding sequence is TGTGCCAGCAGCCCACGGGACAGCTACACCGGGGAGCTGTTTTTT. Its translation: CASSPRDSYTGELFF.

The chain recombines TRBV21-1 with TRBJ1-5; the D call of TRBD1 is as the table states it, not checked on the DNA. TRBV21-1 represents a pseudogene. The length of the CDR3 is 16 residues. In DNA, the CDR3 is TGTGCCAGCACCACACATATGACAGGTTGCAATCAGCCCCAGCATTTT. Amino acid sequence: CASTTHMTGCNQPQHF.

This chain connects TRBV7-2 to TRBJ2-7, with TRBD2 as a possible D gene (6 bases). The CDR3 contains 15 residues. Per germline, CDR1 SGHTA and CDR2 FQGNSA. V lost 5 bases and J 3 bases, leaving 17 bases between the germline ends. The CDR3 nucleotides are TGTGCCAGCAGCCGGAGGGTGGGAATGGGCTACGAGCAGTACTTC. Translation: CASSRRVGMGYEQYF.

This sequence joins TRBV4-3 and TRBJ2-1; 11 nucleotides line up with TRBD2. Germline lookup yields CDR1 LGHNA and CDR2 YSLEER. There are 15 residues in the CDR3. V lost 4 bases and J lost 6; bases outside the gene matches: 5. The CDR3 DNA follows: TGCGCCAGCAGCCCTGTAGCGGGAGGGATCAATGAGCAGTTCTTC. It specifies CASSPVAGGINEQFF.

This clone was observed once. J is TRBJ1-1 and V is TRBV2, with TRBD1 identical over 10 bases. The CDR3 totals 14 residues. Per germline, CDR1 SNHLY and CDR2 FYNNEI. Losses at the gene ends were 3 bases for V and 4 bases for J; bases not matched to a gene: 2. This CDR3 is CASSDDRGLTEAFF. The CDR3 DNA reads TGTGCCAGCAGTGACGACAGGGGGCTCACTGAAGCTTTCTTT.